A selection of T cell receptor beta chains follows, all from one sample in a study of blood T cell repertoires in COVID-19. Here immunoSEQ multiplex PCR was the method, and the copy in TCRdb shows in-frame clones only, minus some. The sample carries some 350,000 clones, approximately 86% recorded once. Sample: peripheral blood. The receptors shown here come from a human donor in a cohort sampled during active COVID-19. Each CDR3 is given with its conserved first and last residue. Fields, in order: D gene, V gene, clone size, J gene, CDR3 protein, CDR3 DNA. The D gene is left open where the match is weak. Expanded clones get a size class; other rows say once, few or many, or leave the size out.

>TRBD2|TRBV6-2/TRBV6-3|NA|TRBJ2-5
CASSVGLAGETETQYF
TGTGCCAGCAGCGTGGGTCTAGCGGGGGAGACAGAGACCCAGTACTTC
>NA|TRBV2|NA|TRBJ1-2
CASSDGGVDYGYTF
TGTGCCAGCAGTGACGGGGGGGTTGACTATGGCTACACCTTC
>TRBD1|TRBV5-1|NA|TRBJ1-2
CASSADRGYGYTF
TGCGCCAGCAGCGCCGACAGGGGCTATGGCTACACCTTC
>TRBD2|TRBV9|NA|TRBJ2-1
CASSSGGNEQFF
TGTGCCAGCAGTAGCGGGGGGAATGAGCAGTTCTTC
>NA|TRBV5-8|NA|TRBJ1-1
CASSLGGQNTEAFF
TGTGCCAGCAGCTTGGGGGGACAGAACACTGAAGCTTTCTTT
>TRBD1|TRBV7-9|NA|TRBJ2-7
CASSSGAGQGFDEQYF
TGTGCCAGCAGCTCTGGAGCGGGACAGGGGTTCGACGAGCAGTACTTC
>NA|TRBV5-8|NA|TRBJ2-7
CASSLVQGADEQYF
TGTGCCAGCAGCTTGGTACAGGGCGCGGACGAGCAGTACTTC
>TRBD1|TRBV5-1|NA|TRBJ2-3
CASSYRDSLRDTQYF
TGCGCCAGCAGCTACCGGGACAGCTTAAGGGATACGCAGTATTTT
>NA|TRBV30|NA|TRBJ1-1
CAWSDRRRGKVAEAFF
TGTGCCTGGAGTGACCGACGGAGAGGGAAGGTGGCTGAAGCTTTCTTT
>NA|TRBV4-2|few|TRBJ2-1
CASSQEFQGARYNEQFF
TGTGCCAGCAGCCAAGAATTTCAGGGTGCAAGATACAATGAGCAGTTCTTC
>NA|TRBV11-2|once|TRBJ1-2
CASNPTYVRVGKGYTF
TGTGCCAGCAACCCGACTTACGTTCGAGTAGGAAAGGGCTACACCTTC
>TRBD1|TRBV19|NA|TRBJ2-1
CASSDRGTVEQFF
TGTGCCAGTTCGGACAGGGGAACTGTTGAGCAGTTCTTC
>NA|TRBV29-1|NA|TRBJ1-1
CSVSTQGTQYTEAFF
TGCAGCGTCTCCACCCAGGGGACACAATACACTGAAGCTTTCTTT
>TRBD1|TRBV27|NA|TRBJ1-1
CASRRQGAMTEAFF
TGTGCCAGCAGGAGACAGGGCGCCATGACTGAAGCTTTCTTT
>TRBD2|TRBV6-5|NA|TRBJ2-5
CASSYSGLLETQYF
TGTGCCAGCAGTTACTCGGGACTACTAGAGACCCAGTACTTC
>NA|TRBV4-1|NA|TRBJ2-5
CASSQQQWEETQYF
TGCGCCAGCAGCCAACAACAGTGGGAAGAGACCCAGTACTTC
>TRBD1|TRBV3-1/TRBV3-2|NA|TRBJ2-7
CASSLGQGAREQYF
TGTGCCAGCAGCCTCGGACAGGGGGCGAGGGAGCAGTACTTC
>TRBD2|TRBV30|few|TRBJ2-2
CAWSKTSGANTGELFF
TGTGCCTGGAGCAAGACTAGCGGGGCGAACACCGGGGAGCTGTTTTTT
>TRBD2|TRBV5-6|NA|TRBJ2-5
CASSADGGGAEETQYF
TGTGCCAGCAGCGCCGATGGCGGGGGGGCCGAAGAGACCCAGTACTTC
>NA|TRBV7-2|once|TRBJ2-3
CASATSTDTQYF
TGTGCCAGCGCGACTAGCACAGATACGCAGTATTTT
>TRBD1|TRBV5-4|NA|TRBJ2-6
CASSPPRAGGAGANVLTF
TGTGCCAGCAGCCCCCCCCGGGCAGGGGGCGCTGGGGCCAACGTCCTGACTTTC
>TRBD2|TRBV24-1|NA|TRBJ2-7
CATSEAGWGYEQYF
TGTGCCACCAGTGAAGCGGGGTGGGGTTACGAGCAGTACTTC
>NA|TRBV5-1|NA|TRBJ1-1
CASSLEPDSNTEAFF
TGCGCCAGCAGCTTGGAACCGGACTCGAACACTGAAGCTTTCTTT
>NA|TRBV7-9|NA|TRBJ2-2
CASSLGAGSTTGELFF
TGTGCCAGCAGCTTAGGCGCAGGATCTACCACCGGGGAGCTGTTTTTT